This T cell receptor (beta chain) was identified during a study of blood T cell repertoires in COVID-19. Study context: Samples came from the United States, Italy and Spain, spanning acute and convalescent COVID-19. PBMCs, B-cell-depleted T cells, or T cells provided the cDNA or gDNA that made up the material.

The authors' processing: Counts of nucleated cells, estimated from reference gene primer amplification, were obtained. The data were produced by immunoSEQ multiplex PCR, yet TCRdb's version contains in-frame clones alone and is incomplete. V and J calls and clone size follow that table, whereas D and trimming were derived from the DNA. This table has roughly 170,000 clones, almost 80% appearing once. CDR3 length: 17 residues. Trimming cost V 3 bases and J 0 bases, with 18 bases left between them. The germline gives CDR1 SGHRS, CDR2 YFSETQ. The chain links TRBV5-1 to TRBJ1-1, with no clear D. Material for sequencing was peripheral blood. This sequence originates from a woman aged 65 to 85 with acute or convalescent COVID-19. The DNA for the CDR3 is TGCGCCAGCAGCTCACGATTTTCGATAGAAGTGAACACTGAAGCTTTCTTT. Translating gives CASSSRFSIEVNTEAFF. The entire variable domain, with the rest obtained from reference TRBV5-1 and TRBJ1-1, is as follows: KAGVTQTPRYLIKTRGQQVTLSCSPISGHRSVSWYQQTPGQGLQFLFEYFSETQRNKGNFPGRFSGRQFSNSRSEMNVSTLELGDSALYLCASSSRFSIEVNTEAFFGQGTRLTVV.